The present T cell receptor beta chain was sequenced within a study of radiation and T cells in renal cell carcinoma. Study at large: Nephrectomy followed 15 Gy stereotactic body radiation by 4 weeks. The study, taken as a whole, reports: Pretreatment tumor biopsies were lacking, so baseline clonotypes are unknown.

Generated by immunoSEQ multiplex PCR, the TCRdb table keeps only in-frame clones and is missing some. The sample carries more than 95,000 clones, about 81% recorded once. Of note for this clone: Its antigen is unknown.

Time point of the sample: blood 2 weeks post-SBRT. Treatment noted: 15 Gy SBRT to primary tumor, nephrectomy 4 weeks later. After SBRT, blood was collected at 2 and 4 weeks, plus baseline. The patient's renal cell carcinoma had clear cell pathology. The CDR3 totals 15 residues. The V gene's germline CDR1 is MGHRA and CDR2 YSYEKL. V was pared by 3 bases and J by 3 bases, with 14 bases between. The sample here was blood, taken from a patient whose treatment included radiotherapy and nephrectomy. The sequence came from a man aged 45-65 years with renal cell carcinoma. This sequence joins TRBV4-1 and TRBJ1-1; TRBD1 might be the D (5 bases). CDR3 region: CASSHRGTGDTEAFF. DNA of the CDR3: TGCGCCAGCAGCCATAGGGGCACCGGAGACACTGAAGCTTTCTTT.